This paragraph reports one T cell receptor beta chain. The CDR3 contains 14 residues. Trimming stripped 2 bases from V and 4 bases from J, with 11 bases between. Germline V gene lookup returns CDR1 WSHSY and CDR2 SAAADI. In the original analysis: Using reference gene primer amplification, nucleated cell counts were estimated. Clones were sequenced by immunoSEQ multiplex PCR, and TCRdb holds only the in-frame ones, with some missing. V, J and clone size were drawn from that table, and D and trimming were deduced from the DNA. This sample has about 24,000 clones; 82% occur once, and the top ten carry around 9.3%. The sample comes from a study of blood T cell repertoires in COVID-19. Study background: The samples span acute and convalescent COVID-19 from the United States, Italy and Spain. Sample material is recorded as cDNA or gDNA derived from T cells, B-cell-depleted T cells, or PBMCs.

Sample: peripheral blood. The TCR was taken from a human donor in a cohort sampled during active COVID-19. The gene calls are TRBV10-2 and TRBJ1-1; unclear D gene. DNA of the CDR3: TGCGCCAGCAGTGAGAGGGTTGGGAGCACTGAAGCTTTCTTT. This gives the protein CASSERVGSTEAFF.